The T cell receptor beta chain under discussion was sequenced for a study of human T cells and chemical hapten exposure. Study as a whole: From small differences in pooled library volume came most of the variation in per-sample TCR yields.

TCRdb processed the RACE reads anew with MiXCR; each CDR3 protein has one entry. The table shows under 90,000 distinct CDR3 sequences, with roughly 8.6% occurring only once. The CDR3 has 15 amino acids. Germline V lookup: CDR1 SGHRS, CDR2 YFSETQ. V was clipped by 4 bases and J by 6 bases; unmatched bases: 10. The time point denotes: healthy volunteer bleed at 6 weeks. Researchers extracted total RNA from unfractionated whole blood. This sequence was found in a male donor in good health. Some clones in this sample may be carry-over from other donors' samples. This chain connects TRBV5-1 to TRBJ1-1; 9 bases map to TRBD1. Sequenced: whole blood. The CDR3 coding sequence is TGCGCCAGCAGCCCGTTACAGGGGGCCGCGGCTGAAGCTTTCTTT. Protein product: CASSPLQGAAAEAFF.